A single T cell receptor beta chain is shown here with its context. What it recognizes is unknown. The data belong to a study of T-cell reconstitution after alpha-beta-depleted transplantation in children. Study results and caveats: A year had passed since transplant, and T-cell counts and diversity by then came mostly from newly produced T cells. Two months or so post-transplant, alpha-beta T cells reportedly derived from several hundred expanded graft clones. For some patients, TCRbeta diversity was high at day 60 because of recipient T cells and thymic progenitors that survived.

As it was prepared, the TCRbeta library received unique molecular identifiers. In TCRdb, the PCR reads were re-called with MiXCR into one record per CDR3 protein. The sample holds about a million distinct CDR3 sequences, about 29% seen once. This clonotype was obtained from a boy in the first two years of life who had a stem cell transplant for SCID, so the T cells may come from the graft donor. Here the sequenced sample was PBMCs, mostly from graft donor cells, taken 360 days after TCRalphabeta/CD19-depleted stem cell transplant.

CDR3 in amino acids: CASSLGVGQRNTQYF. CDR3 sequence (DNA): TGTGCCAGCAGCTTAGGCGTGGGCCAGCGGAATACGCAGTATTTT. The V gene is TRBV11-2, the J gene TRBJ2-3, with a weak D call TRBD2 (5 bases). This CDR3 region has 15 residues. In germline, CDR1 is SGHAT, CDR2 FQNNGV. V dropped 1 base and J dropped 7 bases, with 15 bases sitting between them.